This TCR beta chain was captured by sequencing in a study of blood T cell repertoires in COVID-19 (dated by TCRdb to between 2020 and 2021). Turning to the overall study: Collaborator samples came from the United States, Italy and Spain and covered acute and convalescent phases of COVID-19. The prospective study material was composed of cDNA or gDNA derived from T cells, B-cell-depleted T cells, or PBMCs. Deeply sampled blood TCRbeta repertoires from subjects exposed to, actively infected with, or recovered from COVID-19 were included in the dataset. The repertoires were released in a freely available public database meant as a resource for research on the immune response to SARS-CoV-2. The samples were drawn from two sources: the first 160 participants of the ongoing ImmuneRACE study, and 1,200 or so subjects contributed by 6 global collaborators. Sample metadata almost always included a de-identified subject ID, COVID-19 status, age in years and sex. Where available, HLA class I and class II types were taken from metadata supplied by the sample provider and were not determined by assay-based typing. Results the study describes overall, beyond this receptor: Clinical and demographic metadata were provided uncurated, with the amount varying by source and participant.

Collaborating institutions collected whole blood in K2EDTA tubes following their own protocols. For TCRbeta analysis, collaborators shipped samples in one of three forms: frozen whole blood, isolated PBMCs, or DNA extracted from either of those sample types. TCRbeta CDR3 regions were amplified from genomic DNA by means of the immunoSEQ Assay, a bias-controlled multiplex PCR. Per the authors' processing: Nucleated cell counts per sample were estimated from amplification of reference gene primers within the assay. To quantify the absolute abundance of each unique TCRbeta CDR3 rearrangement, sequence reads were collapsed and filtered. For each sample, productive Simpson clonality was calculated by taking the square root of Simpson's diversity index across productive rearrangements. TCRdb took this table from immuneACCESS and kept in-frame rearrangements with V and J called. Such tables lack part of the clones; where checked against another copy, unresolved V genes explain under half of the gap, and the rest is unexplained. The DNA was the basis for D and trimming; V, J and clone size are from that table. This sample is represented by 150,000 to 200,000 clones; about 90% of them were singletons. The ten largest account for about 20% of the sample.

The germline V gene (reference sequence) gives CDR1 as LGHDT and CDR2 as YNNKEL. The CDR3 spans 16 residues, from the cysteine through the phenylalanine. CDR3 DNA only is kept here, 48 bases in frame from base 1. Trimming takes 0 bases from V and 2 bases from J, and the germline ends sit 12 bases apart. As concerns this clone: The antigen it binds to is not known. It has no much larger one-base neighbor in the sample; base qualities were not kept.

The V and J segments used are TRBV3-1 (or the pseudogene TRBV3-2) and TRBJ2-3; the D gene is perhaps TRBD1, from 6 matching bases. The clonotype originates from a man aged 70-80 years with active or convalescent COVID-19. The sample was peripheral blood. The DNA sequence reads TGTGCCAGCAGCCAAGATACAGGACAGATCACAGATACGCAGTATTTT. Its protein product is CASSQDTGQITDTQYF.